The rows below give T cell receptor beta chains drawn from one sample of a study of identical twins. MiXCR was run by TCRdb on the 5' RACE reads, yielding one entry per CDR3 protein. The table lists about 890,000 distinct CDR3 sequences, about 12% of them singletons. This sample also appeared in a second study, on yellow fever vaccine responses in identical twins.

The sample was PBMCs. The origin of the receptors is a woman aged 18-29 years in good health. The CDR3 runs from the conserved cysteine through the conserved F or W. The D gene is left open where the match is weak. Only some rows state a clone size, as once, few, many or a class for expanded clones.

>16|NA|TRBV11-2|NA|TRBJ2-1
CASSLVITAPNNEQFF
TGTGCCAGCAGCTTAGTAATAACCGCACCAAACAATGAGCAGTTCTTC
>13|NA|TRBV6-1|NA|TRBJ2-1
CASSPHALNEQFF
TGTGCCAGCAGTCCCCATGCCCTGAATGAGCAGTTCTTC
>15|many|TRBV3-1|TRBD2|TRBJ2-1
CASSSPGLVVHEQFF
TGTGCCAGCAGCTCTCCGGGACTAGTGGTTCATGAGCAGTTCTTC
>16|few|TRBV27|NA|TRBJ2-3
CASSLVPARGTDTQYF
TGTGCCAGCAGTTTAGTGCCAGCACGCGGCACAGATACGCAGTATTTT
>13|few|TRBV6-6|NA|TRBJ1-2
CASIPTEGYGYTF
TGTGCCAGCATCCCCACGGAGGGCTATGGCTACACCTTC
>13|many|TRBV12-3/TRBV12-4|TRBD2|TRBJ2-1
CASSFGLAGGAFF
TGTGCCAGCAGTTTTGGACTAGCGGGAGGGGCGTTCTTC
>15|few|TRBV9|NA|TRBJ2-7
CASSVDLNGGYEQYF
TGTGCCAGCAGCGTAGACCTTAACGGGGGCTACGAGCAGTACTTC
>15|few|TRBV6-2/TRBV6-3|NA|TRBJ1-1
CASSFLGIRYTEAFF
TGTGCCAGCAGTTTCCTGGGTATTCGGTACACTGAAGCTTTCTTT
>16|NA|TRBV28|TRBD1|TRBJ2-5
CASSWDREDFQETQYF
TGTGCCAGCAGTTGGGACAGGGAGGATTTCCAAGAGACCCAGTACTTC
>14|few|TRBV5-6|TRBD1|TRBJ1-2
CASSSLTGGHGYTF
TGTGCCAGCAGCTCCCTGACAGGGGGCCATGGCTACACCTTC
>13|many|TRBV27|TRBD1|TRBJ1-2
CASSPGGNYGYTF
TGTGCCAGCAGCCCAGGGGGGAACTATGGCTACACCTTC
>13|many|TRBV29-1|NA|TRBJ2-3
CSVGLLVVDTQYF
TGCAGCGTGGGGTTACTAGTGGTGGATACGCAGTATTTT
>14|few|TRBV25-1|TRBD1|TRBJ2-3
CASSSWTGTDTQYF
TGTGCCAGCAGTTCATGGACAGGGACAGATACGCAGTATTTT
>14|NA|TRBV2|NA|TRBJ2-3
CASRVGLSTDTQYF
TGTGCCAGCAGGGTGGGACTCTCCACAGATACGCAGTATTTT
>15|few|TRBV12-3/TRBV12-4|TRBD1|TRBJ1-1
CASSPLYRGNTEAFF
TGTGCCAGCAGTCCGTTATACAGGGGGAACACTGAAGCTTTCTTT
>14|many|TRBV7-2|TRBD1|TRBJ2-7
CASSLATGTYEQYF
TGTGCCAGCAGCTTAGCGACAGGGACCTACGAGCAGTACTTC